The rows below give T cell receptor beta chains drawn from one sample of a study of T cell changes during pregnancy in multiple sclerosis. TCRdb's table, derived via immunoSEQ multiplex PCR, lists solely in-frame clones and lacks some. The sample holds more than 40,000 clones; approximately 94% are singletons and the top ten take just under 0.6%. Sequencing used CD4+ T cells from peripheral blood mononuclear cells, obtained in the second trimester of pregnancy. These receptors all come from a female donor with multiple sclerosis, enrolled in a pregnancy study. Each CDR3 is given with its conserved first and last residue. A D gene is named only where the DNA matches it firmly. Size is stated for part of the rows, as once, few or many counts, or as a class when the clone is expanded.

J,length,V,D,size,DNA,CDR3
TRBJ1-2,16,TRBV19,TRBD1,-,TGTGCCAGTAGTATAGGGGGGACAGGGCGGATCTATGGCTACACCTTC,CASSIGGTGRIYGYTF
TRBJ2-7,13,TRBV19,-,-,TGTGCCAGTAGTATAGATCTGGTTACAGGGCAGTACTTC,CASSIDLVTGQYF
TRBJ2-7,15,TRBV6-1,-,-,TGTGCCAGCAGTGATAATCGCCTATCTTCCTACGAGCAGTACTTC,CASSDNRLSSYEQYF
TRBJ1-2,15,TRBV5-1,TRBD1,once,TGCGCCAGCAGCTATGGAGGGACAGGGGCTGCTGACTACACCTTC,CASSYGGTGAADYTF
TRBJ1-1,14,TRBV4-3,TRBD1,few,TGCGCCAGCAGCCAGGGGACAGGGGACACTGAAGCTTTCTTT,CASSQGTGDTEAFF
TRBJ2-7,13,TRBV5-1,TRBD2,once,TGCGCCAGCAGCGGCGGGGGGACCTACGAGCAGTACTTC,CASSGGGTYEQYF
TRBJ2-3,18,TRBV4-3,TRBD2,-,TGCGCCAGCAGCCTTGGGTTAGCGGGGCTGCTTGGCACAGATACGCAGTATTTT,CASSLGLAGLLGTDTQYF
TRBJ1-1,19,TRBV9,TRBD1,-,TGTGCCAGAGAGTCTGGGACAGGGGACACCCGTTACCAGAACACTGAAGCTTTCTTT,CARESGTGDTRYQNTEAFF
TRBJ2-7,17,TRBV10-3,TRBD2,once,TGTGCCATCAGGGGGGGACTAGCGGGGGGGAAGCCCTACGAGCAGTACTTC,CAIRGGLAGGKPYEQYF
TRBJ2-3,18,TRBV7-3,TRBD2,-,TGTGCCAGCAGCTTAGACCTTTGGGGGGGGAGAGGCACAGATACGCAGTATTTT,CASSLDLWGGRGTDTQYF
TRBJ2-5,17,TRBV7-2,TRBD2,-,TGTGCCAGCAGCACAAACTTAGCGGGGGGCTACCAAGAGACCCAGTACTTC,CASSTNLAGGYQETQYF
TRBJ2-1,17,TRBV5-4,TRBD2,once,TGTGCCAGCAGCTTCGGACTAGCGGGGAATTCATACAATGAGCAGTTCTTC,CASSFGLAGNSYNEQFF
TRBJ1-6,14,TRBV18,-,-,TGTGCCAGCTCACCAGGACTCCCGCCCTCACCCCTCCACTTT,CASSPGLPPSPLHF
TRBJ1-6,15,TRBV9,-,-,TGTGCCAGCAGCGTAGGCAGGGAAGGCAATTCACCCCTCCACTTT,CASSVGREGNSPLHF
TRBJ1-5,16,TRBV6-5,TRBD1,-,TGTGCCAGCAGTTCGTCGGACAGGGGTCATTCTCAGCCCCAGCATTTT,CASSSSDRGHSQPQHF
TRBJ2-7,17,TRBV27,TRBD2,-,TGTGCCAGCAGACCTTTACGACTAGCGTCAAGCTCCTACGAGCAGTACTTC,CASRPLRLASSSYEQYF
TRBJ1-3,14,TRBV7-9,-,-,TGTGCCAGCAGCTCGCGGGAGTCTGGAAACACCATATATTTT,CASSSRESGNTIYF
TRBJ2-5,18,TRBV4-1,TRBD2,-,TGCGCCAGCAGCCAAGATCCTAGCGGGGGGGGTGGTAGAGAGACCCAGTACTTC,CASSQDPSGGGGRETQYF
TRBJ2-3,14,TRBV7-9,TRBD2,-,TGTGCCCTCGTAAGCGGGGGGAACACAGATACGCAGTATTTT,CALVSGGNTDTQYF
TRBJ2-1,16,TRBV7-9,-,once,TGTGCCAGCAGCTCCAGTAGCGGTAGCTCCTACAATGAGCAGTTCTTC,CASSSSSGSSYNEQFF
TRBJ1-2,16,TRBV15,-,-,TGTGCCACCAGCAGAGGAGACACCAGCCAGGGCTATGGCTACACCTTC,CATSRGDTSQGYGYTF
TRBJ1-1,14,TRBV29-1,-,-,TGCAGCGTGGCTATTTTAACGAGAGGGACTGAAGCTTTCTTT,CSVAILTRGTEAFF
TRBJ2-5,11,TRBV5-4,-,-,TGTGCCAGCAGCTTGCTTGAGACCCAGTACTTC,CASSLLETQYF
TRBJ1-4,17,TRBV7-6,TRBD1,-,TGTGCCAGCAGCTCGAGACAGGGCATAGCTGTTAATGAAAAACTGTTTTTT,CASSSRQGIAVNEKLFF
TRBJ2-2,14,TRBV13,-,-,TGTGCCAGCAGCTTAGTCCCCGGTGCCGGGGAGCTGTTTTTT,CASSLVPGAGELFF
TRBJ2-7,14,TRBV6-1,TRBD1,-,TGTGCCAGCACCTCCGGGACAGGGAACTACGAGCAGTACTTC,CASTSGTGNYEQYF
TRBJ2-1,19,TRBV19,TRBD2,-,TGTGCCAGTAGGTCTGGGCTAGCGGGGGAACTGAGCTCCTACAATGAGCAGTTCTTC,CASRSGLAGELSSYNEQFF
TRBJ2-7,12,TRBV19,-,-,TGTGCCAGTAGCACCGATAGTTACGAGCAGTACTTC,CASSTDSYEQYF
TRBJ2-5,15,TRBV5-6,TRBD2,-,TGTGCCAGCAGCGATAGCGGGGGGCCACAAGAGACCCAGTACTTC,CASSDSGGPQETQYF
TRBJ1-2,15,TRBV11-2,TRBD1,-,TGTGCCAGCAGCTTCTCCGGGACAGGGGTGGATGGCTACACCTTC,CASSFSGTGVDGYTF
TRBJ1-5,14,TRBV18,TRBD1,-,TGTGCCAGCTCAGACACAGGGGGAAGACAGCCCCAGCATTTT,CASSDTGGRQPQHF
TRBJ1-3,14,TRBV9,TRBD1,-,TGTGCCAGCAGCGGGGGGACAGAGGGAAACACCATATATTTT,CASSGGTEGNTIYF
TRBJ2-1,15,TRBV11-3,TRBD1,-,TGTGCCAGCAGCTTATCCGGACAGGGCGACAATGAGCAGTTCTTC,CASSLSGQGDNEQFF
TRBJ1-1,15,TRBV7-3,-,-,TGTGCCAGCAGCTTGGGGCAACCCATGAACACTGAAGCTTTCTTT,CASSLGQPMNTEAFF
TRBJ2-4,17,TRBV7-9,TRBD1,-,TGTGCCAGCAGCTCAGTTGGACAGGGTCAGGCCAAAAACATTCAGTACTTC,CASSSVGQGQAKNIQYF
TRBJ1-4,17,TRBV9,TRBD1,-,TGTGCCAGCAGCGTAGGGAAAGCGGGACAGGGCCGCGAAAAACTGTTTTTT,CASSVGKAGQGREKLFF
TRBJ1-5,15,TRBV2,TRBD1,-,TGTGCCAGCTCCCCTCAGGGGGTTAGCAATCAGCCCCAGCATTTT,CASSPQGVSNQPQHF
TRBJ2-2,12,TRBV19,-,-,TGTGCCAGTAGTAGAGGGACAGGGGAGCTGTTTTTT,CASSRGTGELFF
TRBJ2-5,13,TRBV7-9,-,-,TGTGCCAGCAGCTGGGCTAGCGACGGGACCCAGTACTTC,CASSWASDGTQYF
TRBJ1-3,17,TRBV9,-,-,TGTGCCAGCAGCGCTCCAAGGGACTGGGATCCTGGAAACACCATATATTTT,CASSAPRDWDPGNTIYF
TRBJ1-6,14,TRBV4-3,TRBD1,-,TGCGCCAGCAGCCAAGGACAGGGGGTTTCACCCCTCCACTTT,CASSQGQGVSPLHF
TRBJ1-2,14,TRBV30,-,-,TGTGCCTGGAGTTCCCCTCCCGAGACTTATGGCTACACCTTC,CAWSSPPETYGYTF
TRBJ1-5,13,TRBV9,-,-,TGTGCCAGCAGCGAAAGTACTTATCAGCCCCAGCATTTT,CASSESTYQPQHF
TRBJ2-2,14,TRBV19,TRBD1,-,TGTGCCAGTAATCAGGGGGCGAACACCGGGGAGCTGTTTTTT,CASNQGANTGELFF
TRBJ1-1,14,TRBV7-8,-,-,TGTGCCAGCAGCGCGGGACCCATGAACACTGAAGCTTTCTTT,CASSAGPMNTEAFF
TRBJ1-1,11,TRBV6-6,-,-,TGTGCCAGCACCGAGATCCCTGAAGCTTTCTTT,CASTEIPEAFF
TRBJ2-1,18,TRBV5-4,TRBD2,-,TGTGCCAGCAGCCCTGGACTAGCGGGGGGGAGCTCCTACAATGAGCAGTTCTTC,CASSPGLAGGSSYNEQFF
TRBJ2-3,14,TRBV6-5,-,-,TGTGCCAGCAGGCCGTACGGGATCACAGATACGCAGTATTTT,CASRPYGITDTQYF
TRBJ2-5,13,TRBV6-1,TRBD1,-,TGTGCCAGCTGGACAGGGGCACAAGAGACCCAGTACTTC,CASWTGAQETQYF
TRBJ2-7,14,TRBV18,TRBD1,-,TGTGCCAGCTCACCTCCGGGACAGTTCTACGAGCAGTACTTC,CASSPPGQFYEQYF
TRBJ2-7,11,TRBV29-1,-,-,TGCAGCGTTGAACGGGGTCGCGAGCAGTACTTC,CSVERGREQYF
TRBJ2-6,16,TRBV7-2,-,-,TGTGCCAGCAGCCCAGGGCCCACCTCTGGGGCCAACGTCCTGACTTTC,CASSPGPTSGANVLTF
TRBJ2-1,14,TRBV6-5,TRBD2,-,TGTGCCAGCAGGACTAGCGGGGGACCCAATGAGCAGTTCTTC,CASRTSGGPNEQFF